Below, 18 T cell receptor beta chains from the same sample are listed, as sequenced in a study of Ad26.COV2.S vaccination and SARS-CoV-2 variants. Profiled with immunoSEQ multiplex PCR; TCRdb holds only in-frame clones, not every one. The top ten clones hold roughly 4% of a sample with around 420,000 clones, approximately 88% of them seen once. Stated treatment: 15 to 20 received Ad26.COV2.S at low or high dose, single or two shots; roughly five received placebo; per-sample allocation not given. It was on day 63 after the first vaccine or placebo injection that samples were taken. The sequences come from peripheral blood, collected in a trial of Ad26.COV2.S vaccine versus placebo. All receptors come from a person aged 18-65 years who received the Ad26.COV2.S COVID-19 vaccine or a placebo.

The chain links TRBV4-2 to TRBJ2-7; 8 positions agree with TRBD2. Germline values: CDR1 LGHNA, CDR2 YNFKEQ. Trimming cost V 0 bases and J 6 bases; bases outside gene matches: 13. CDR3 length: 17 amino acids. The CDR3 DNA is TGTGCCAGCAGCCAAGATCTTTCGTCAGCGGGGGAAGGCGAGCAGTACTTC. Translating gives CASSQDLSSAGEGEQYF.

The J gene is TRBJ2-1, the V gene TRBV29-1; 7 positions agree with TRBD1. The germline gives CDR1 SQVTM, CDR2 ANQGSEA. V gave up 1 base and J gave up 5 bases; unmatched junction bases: 8. The CDR3 spans 15 residues. Written as DNA, the CDR3 is TGCAGCGTTGAAGGCCTGGGACAGCCCAACAATGAGCAGTTCTTC. Amino acids: CSVEGLGQPNNEQFF.

The V call is TRBV10-3, the J call TRBJ1-5; D not resolved. This CDR3 spans 12 amino acids. Germline V gene sequence: CDR1 ENHRY, CDR2 SYGVKD. Trimming removed 4 bases from V and 5 bases from J, with 6 bases in between. CDR3 amino acids: CAISGGDQPQHF. Here the CDR3 DNA reads TGTGCCATCAGTGGGGGAGATCAGCCCCAGCATTTT.

The rearrangement uses TRBV4-3 and TRBJ2-2, with unresolved D. V was shortened by 3 bases and J by 5 bases, with 10 bases between the two germline ends. The CDR3 runs to 14 residues. Germline-derived CDR1 and CDR2 are LGHNA and YSLEER. CDR3 region: CASSQVAYTGELFF. The DNA of the CDR3 is TGCGCCAGCAGCCAGGTCGCCTATACCGGGGAGCTGTTTTTT.

This chain links TRBV27 with TRBJ1-6; 9 bases agree with TRBD1. V was pared by 4 bases and J by 10 bases, with 8 bases of the junction left unmatched. The germline gives CDR1 MNHEY, CDR2 SMNVEV (reference sequence). The CDR3 runs 15 residues. The CDR3 reads CASSSFGQGRSPLHF. DNA for the CDR3: TGTGCCAGCAGTTCCTTTGGACAGGGGCGATCACCCCTCCACTTT.

The chain is built from TRBV5-6 and TRBJ1-1, with a tentative D call TRBD1 (6 bases). Germline-derived CDR1 and CDR2 are SGHDT and YYEEEE. The V end was cut by 4 bases, the J end by 4 bases, with 11 bases between. This CDR3 spans 13 amino acids. The CDR3 region has the DNA TGTGCCAGCAGCCCACCGACAGGCACTGAAGCTTTCTTT. Translation gives CASSPPTGTEAFF.

V gene TRBV15 combines with J gene TRBJ2-3, with D perhaps TRBD1 or TRBD2 (7 bases each). The V end lost 3 bases, the J end lost 5 bases, and 15 bases lay between the germline ends. Germline V gene sequence: CDR1 LNHNV, CDR2 YYDKDF (reference sequence). The CDR3 sequence is 15 residues long. The CDR3 DNA is TGTGCCACCAGCAGCCCCCAGGGGGAGGGAGATACGCAGTATTTT. Translating it yields CATSSPQGEGDTQYF.

This clone was observed a single time. This chain joins TRBV6-2 or TRBV6-3 and TRBJ2-1; D might be TRBD2 (6 bases). The V gene's germline CDR1 is MNHEY and CDR2 SVGEGT. The V end lost 2 bases, the J end lost 3 bases, and 11 bases lay between the germline ends. The CDR3 loop spans 15 amino acids. CDR3 amino acids: CASSYLAQYYNEQFF. Written as DNA, the CDR3 is TGTGCCAGCAGTTACCTAGCGCAATACTACAATGAGCAGTTCTTC.

The genes are TRBV27 and TRBJ1-2, with TRBD1 identical over 9 bases. The CDR3 loop spans 18 amino acids. Losses at the gene ends were 1 base for V and 4 bases for J; bases not matched to a gene: 13. Germline lookup yields CDR1 MNHEY and CDR2 SMNVEV (reference sequence). The CDR3 region has the DNA TGTGCCAGCAGTTTATGGCAAATTACCGGGACAGGGTTCTATGGCTACACCTTC. Amino acids: CASSLWQITGTGFYGYTF.

This clone has just one count. The chain is built from TRBV6-5 and TRBJ1-1; 8 bases fit TRBD1. J lost 8 bases, V lost 2 bases, and 4 bases had no gene match. Per the germline V gene, CDR1 is MNHEY and CDR2 is SVGAGI. The CDR3 has 13 amino acids. The CDR3 bases are TGTGCCAGCAGTTACGATTGGGACAGGGAAGCTTTCTTT. It encodes CASSYDWDREAFF.

The V gene is TRBV6-2 or TRBV6-3, the J gene TRBJ2-7; 12 bases fit TRBD1. J gave up 4 bases and V 4 bases, and 8 bases lay outside the gene matches. CDR1 and CDR2 (germline): MNHEY, SVGEGT. The CDR3 contains 16 residues. Here the CDR3 DNA reads TGTGCCAGCAGTTTCCCCGGGACAGGGGGCCGGTACGAGCAGTACTTC. It translates to CASSFPGTGGRYEQYF.

The genes are TRBV7-8 and TRBJ2-3; no reliable D call. This CDR3 contains 14 residues. V was pared by 0 bases and J by 2 bases, with 6 bases between. The germline gives CDR1 SGHVS, CDR2 FQNEAQ. CDR3 sequence reads: CASSLAEFTDTQYF. CDR3 nucleotides: TGTGCCAGCAGCTTAGCCGAGTTCACAGATACGCAGTATTTT.

This clone is a singleton in its sample. The chain joins TRBV11-3 to TRBJ2-3, with D possibly being TRBD1 or TRBD2 (5 bases each). The germline CDR1 and CDR2 sequences are SGHNT and YENEEA. V was clipped by 5 bases and J by 1 base, with 10 bases between them. CDR3 length: 14 residues. CDR3 sequence (DNA): TGTGCCAGCAGCAAAAGGGACCGCACAGATACGCAGTATTTT. Translation: CASSKRDRTDTQYF.

The rearrangement uses TRBV5-6 and TRBJ1-4; D gene ambiguous. The CDR3 contains 15 residues. Trimming took 3 bases from V and 8 from J, leaving 17 bases between them. Germline assignment: CDR1 SGHDT and CDR2 YYEEEE. The CDR3 DNA sequence: TGTGCCAGCAGCTCCCGGCAGACTTGGATAGAAAAACTGTTTTTT. Encoded protein: CASSSRQTWIEKLFF.

This chain joins TRBV6-5 and TRBJ1-4; possibly TRBD1 for D (5 bases). Looked up from germline, CDR1 is MNHEY and CDR2 is SVGAGI. This CDR3 contains 11 residues. V gave up 10 bases and J gave up 8 bases, with 11 bases separating them. For the CDR3, the DNA is TGTGCCACCCCGAGGGGAGAAAAACTGTTTTTT. Its translation: CATPRGEKLFF.

This sequence joins TRBV7-9 and TRBJ2-1, with 12 bases fitting TRBD2. The length of the CDR3 is 18 residues. With V trimmed by 5 bases and J by 0 bases, 8 bases remained unmatched. CDR1 SEHNR and CDR2 FQNEAQ come from the germline V gene (reference sequence). CDR3 in DNA: TGTGCCAGCAGCCGACTAGCGGGGGAACGCCGCTCCTACAATGAGCAGTTCTTC. Protein product: CASSRLAGERRSYNEQFF.

The rearrangement uses TRBV5-5 and TRBJ2-7, with unresolved D. V shed 0 bases and J shed 4 bases, with 11 bases lying between them. Germline CDR1 reads SGHKS; CDR2 reads YYEKEE (reference sequence). The CDR3 has 14 amino acids. The CDR3 DNA sequence: TGTGCCAGCAGCTTGGTGTACGGTGGGTACGAGCAGTACTTC. Amino acid sequence: CASSLVYGGYEQYF.

V usage is TRBV30 and J usage is TRBJ2-7; D uncertain. The CDR3 has 13 amino acids. Trimming took off 2 bases at V and 5 bases at J, with 13 bases between the two ends. The germline gives CDR1 GTSNPN, CDR2 SVGIG (reference sequence). CDR3 residues: CAWSYQQTDEQYF. For the CDR3, the DNA is TGTGCCTGGAGTTATCAACAAACCGACGAGCAGTACTTC.